This T cell receptor beta chain originates from a study of blood T cell repertoires in COVID-19. On the study more broadly: Samples taken during acute and convalescent COVID-19 were collected in the United States, Italy and Spain. The analysed material was cDNA or gDNA that came from T cells, B-cell-depleted T cells, or PBMCs.

This clone was recorded only once. In the original processing: It was from reference gene primer amplification that nucleated cell counts were estimated. The assay was immunoSEQ multiplex PCR, and TCRdb's table has in-frame clones only and misses some. V and J calls and clone size are those listed in that table; D and trimming were worked out from the DNA. The sample contains roughly 95,000 clones, about 80% of which appear only once. The source material was peripheral blood. The sequence was obtained from a human donor in a cohort sampled during active COVID-19.

The DNA for the CDR3 is TGTGCCAGTATTGACAACAGGGTTTACACTGAAGCTTTCTTT. The encoded protein is CASIDNRVYTEAFF. V and J are TRBV19 and TRBJ1-1, with D maybe TRBD1 (6 bases). The CDR3 contains 14 residues. V shed 7 bases and J shed 3 bases, with 15 bases lying between them. Germline V gives CDR1 LNHDA, CDR2 SQIVND (reference sequence).